This TCR beta chain derives from a study of cytomegalovirus exposure and HLA in healthy donors. With 60 Vbeta and 13 Jbeta primers, the PCR was carried out. The repertoire was sequenced with immunoSEQ multiplex PCR; TCRdb's copy has only in-frame clones and lacks some. The sample has 250,000 to 350,000 clones, 80% seen once. Germline V gene sequence: CDR1 SGHRS, CDR2 YFSETQ. This CDR3 contains 14 residues. The V and J ends lost 0 bases and 5 bases respectively, with 8 bases between them. General study results and limits: The study dropped some indistinguishable V segments, TRBV6-2 and TRBV6-3 among them. Previous analysis showed most TCR beta V segments were productive about 87% or about 30% of the time.

Concerning this clone itself: As yet, its antigen is unknown. The identical CDR3 is also encoded by other nucleotide sequences in the sample.

The clonotype originates from a girl aged 2-10 years in good health and CMV-seronegative. Sample: PBMCs. This chain connects TRBV5-1 to TRBJ1-4; D is possibly TRBD1 (6 bases). The CDR3 sequence: CASSLGQGNEKLFF. Written as DNA, the CDR3 is TGCGCCAGCAGCTTGGGGCAGGGGAATGAAAAACTGTTTTTT.